These 15 T cell receptor beta chains came from one sample sequenced in a study of blood T cell repertoires in COVID-19. Sequencing was performed with immunoSEQ multiplex PCR; in TCRdb, only in-frame clones are kept and a portion is missing. This table has approximately 410,000 clones, roughly 89% appearing once. The sequenced material came from peripheral blood. The receptors shown here come from a woman in her twenties or thirties with active or convalescent COVID-19.

The chain has TRBV5-1 and TRBJ2-3; 8 bases map to TRBD2. V shed 0 bases and J 1 base; nucleotides not matched to a gene: 4. The length of the CDR3 is 16 residues. Germline V lookup: CDR1 SGHRS, CDR2 YFSETQ. CDR3: CASSLASGGGTDTQYF. The CDR3, as DNA: TGCGCCAGCAGCTTGGCCAGCGGGGGTGGCACAGATACGCAGTATTTT.

V is TRBV5-4 and J is TRBJ2-4, with 15 positions matching TRBD2. Germline V CDR1 and CDR2: SGHNT, YYREEE (reference sequence). The V segment lost 3 bases and the J segment 8 bases; nucleotides outside the gene matches: 6. This CDR3 comprises 16 residues. The CDR3 nucleotides read TGTGCCAGCAGCTCGGGACTAGCGGGAGGAGGGGACATTCAGTACTTC. Protein sequence: CASSSGLAGGGDIQYF.

The chain carries TRBV4-2 and TRBJ2-3; the match to TRBD2 covers 12 bases. The germline V gene encodes CDR1 LGHNA and CDR2 YNFKEQ. The CDR3 spans 17 residues. Unmatched junction bases numbered 3, after V lost 0 bases and J lost 2 bases. CDR3 residues: CASSQDPSGGATDTQYF. The CDR3 DNA reads as TGTGCCAGCAGCCAAGATCCTAGCGGGGGGGCCACAGATACGCAGTATTTT.

The V call is TRBV11-3, the J call TRBJ1-1; 7 nucleotides match TRBD1. The CDR3 length is 18 residues. Germline CDR1 and CDR2: SGHNT and YENEEA. Unmatched junction bases numbered 15, after V lost 5 bases and J lost 0 bases. In nucleotides, the CDR3 is TGTGCCAGCAGCCCTAAACAGGGGTGCTATCCCTTGAACACTGAAGCTTTCTTT. Protein sequence: CASSPKQGCYPLNTEAFF.

The chain has TRBV19 and TRBJ1-1, with a possible D match to TRBD1 (6 bases). From germline, CDR1 is LNHDA and CDR2 SQIVND (reference sequence). The CDR3 covers 13 residues. The CDR3 spells CVSSDSINTEAFF. The CDR3, as DNA: TGTGTCTCCTCGGACAGCATTAACACTGAAGCTTTCTTT.

The rearrangement joins TRBV10-3 to TRBJ1-1; 8 bases line up with TRBD1. The length of the CDR3 is 14 residues. Germline V lookup: CDR1 ENHRY, CDR2 SYGVKD. J was trimmed by 2 bases and V by 6 bases; bases with no gene match: 5. CDR3 DNA sequence: TGTGCCATCAGCGCAGGGGGCCTCAACACTGAAGCTTTCTTT. Translation: CAISAGGLNTEAFF.

This sequence joins TRBV7-9 and TRBJ1-1; 9 positions match TRBD1. Germline-derived CDR1 and CDR2 are SEHNR and FQNEAQ (reference sequence). J gave up 6 bases and V 5 bases, and 7 bases lay outside the gene matches. The CDR3 extends over 14 amino acids. CDR3 sequence (DNA): TGTGCCAGCAGCATAAGGACAGGGGCACCTGAAGCTTTCTTT. Translation gives CASSIRTGAPEAFF. Filled out from reference TRBV7-9 and TRBJ1-1, the complete variable domain reads DTGVSQNPRHKITKRGQNVTFRCDPISEHNRLYWYRQTLGQGPEFLTYFQNEAQLEKSRLLSDRFSAERPKGSFSTLEIQRTEQGDSAMYLCASSIRTGAPEAFFGQGTRLTVV.

With respect to this clone: One junction end disagrees with the germline gene, perhaps due to a read error. CDR3: CASRLGGASREQYF. In DNA, the CDR3 is TGTGCCAGCAGATTAGGGGGGGCGTCCCGCGAGCAGTACTTC. This chain uses TRBV13 with TRBJ2-7; D may be TRBD2 (7 bases). The CDR3 consists of 14 residues. Per the germline V gene, CDR1 is PRHDT and CDR2 is FYEKMQ (reference sequence).

The chain combines TRBV6-2 or TRBV6-3 with TRBJ1-5; tentative D call: TRBD1 (6 bases). The CDR3 has 18 amino acids. Looked up from germline, CDR1 is MNHEY and CDR2 is SVGEGT. Trimming cost V 0 bases and J 0 bases, with 15 bases left between them. The CDR3 loop is CASSYSVRGRYSNQPQHF. For the CDR3, the DNA is TGTGCCAGCAGTTACTCAGTCAGGGGAAGATATAGCAATCAGCCCCAGCATTTT.

This rearrangement joins TRBV6-5 to TRBJ2-7; D is unclear. The germline CDR1 and CDR2 sequences are MNHEY and SVGAGI. Trimming took off 4 bases at V and 2 bases at J, with 12 bases between the two ends. CDR3 length: 14 amino acids. CDR3 nucleotides: TGTGCCAGCAGTTTTACTTCCACGGCCTACGAGCAGTACTTC. Translated, it gives CASSFTSTAYEQYF.

V is TRBV6-5 and J is TRBJ1-1; D gene unclear. The germline V gene has CDR1 MNHEY and CDR2 SVGAGI. Between the trimmed V and J ends, which lost 2 bases and 5 bases, there was a span of 9 bases. The CDR3 contains 13 residues. CDR3 amino acids: CASSYLARTEAFF. Written as DNA, the CDR3 is TGTGCCAGCAGTTACCTCGCTAGGACTGAAGCTTTCTTT.

A word on this clone: This sample includes further DNA sequences coding for the same CDR3. The genes are TRBV19 and TRBJ1-1; D uncertain. The CDR3 is made up of 14 amino acids. CDR1 is LNHDA and CDR2 is SQIVND in the germline V gene (reference sequence). The V gene lost 1 base and the J gene lost 1 base, with 7 bases spanning the gap. CDR3 sequence reads: CASSIGAGNTEAFF. The CDR3 DNA reads as TGTGCCAGTAGTATAGGTGCGGGGAACACTGAAGCTTTCTTT.

This clone has a single count. This rearrangement joins TRBV5-6 to TRBJ2-7, with 8 bases matching TRBD1. This CDR3 contains 13 residues. Trimming took 4 bases from V and 5 from J; bases not matched to a gene: 5. Germline-derived CDR1 and CDR2 are SGHDT and YYEEEE. Here the CDR3 reads CASSATGGHEQYF. CDR3 sequence (DNA): TGTGCCAGCAGCGCCACAGGGGGTCACGAGCAGTACTTC.

The chain is built from TRBV29-1 and TRBJ2-1; 12 nucleotides line up with TRBD2. CDR3 length equals 18 residues. The V and J ends lost 1 base and 0 bases, in that order; junction bases with no gene match: 7. Per germline, CDR1 SQVTM and CDR2 ANQGSEA. The CDR3 region has the DNA TGCAGCGTTGAAGTTGGGCTAGCGGGGGGGAGCTCCTACAATGAGCAGTTCTTC. This codes for CSVEVGLAGGSSYNEQFF.

This chain uses TRBV7-2 with TRBJ1-2; tentative D call: TRBD1 (5 bases). The CDR3 has 15 residues. V was shortened by 7 bases and J by 6 bases, with 21 bases between the two germline ends. Germline V gene sequence: CDR1 SGHTA, CDR2 FQGNSA. The CDR3 spells CASTNSPRGWDGYTF. The CDR3 coding sequence is TGTGCCAGCACCAACTCACCCCGGGGGTGGGATGGCTACACCTTC. The whole variable domain, remainder taken from reference TRBV7-2 and TRBJ1-2, is GAGVSQSPSNKVTEKGKDVELRCDPISGHTALYWYRQSLGQGLEFLIYFQGNSAPDKSGLPSDRFSAERTGGSVSTLTIQRTQQEDSAVYLCASTNSPRGWDGYTFGSGTRLTVV.